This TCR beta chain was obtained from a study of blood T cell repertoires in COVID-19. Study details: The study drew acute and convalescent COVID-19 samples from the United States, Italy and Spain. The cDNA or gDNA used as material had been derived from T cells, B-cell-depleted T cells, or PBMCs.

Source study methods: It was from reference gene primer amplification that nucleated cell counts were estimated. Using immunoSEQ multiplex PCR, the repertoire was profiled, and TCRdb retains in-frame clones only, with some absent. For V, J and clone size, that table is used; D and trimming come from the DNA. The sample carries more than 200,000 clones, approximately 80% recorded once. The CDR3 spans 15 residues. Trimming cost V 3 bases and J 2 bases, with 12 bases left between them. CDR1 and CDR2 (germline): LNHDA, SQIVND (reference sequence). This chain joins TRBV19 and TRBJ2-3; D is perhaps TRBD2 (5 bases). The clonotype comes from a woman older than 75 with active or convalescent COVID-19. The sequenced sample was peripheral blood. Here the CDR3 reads CASSMVRTFTDTQYF. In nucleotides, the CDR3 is TGTGCCAGTAGTATGGTGAGGACTTTCACAGATACGCAGTATTTT.